This is a list of T cell receptor beta chains from one sample in a study of T cell changes during pregnancy in multiple sclerosis. The method was immunoSEQ multiplex PCR; TCRdb's version includes in-frame clones alone and lacks a portion of them. The sample holds roughly 49,000 clones, 85% to 95% seen once. The source material was CD8+ T cells from peripheral blood mononuclear cells, sampled after pregnancy. The receptors stem from a female donor with multiple sclerosis, enrolled in a pregnancy study. The CDR3 runs from the conserved cysteine through the conserved F or W. A D gene is named only where the DNA matches it firmly. Size values are once, few and many counts, or a class for expanded clones, and some rows have none.

. . TRBJ2-7 TRBV7-6 TGTGCCAGCAGCTTACTCCCCGGGACGGGGGAGTCCTACGAGCAGTACTTC CASSLLPGTGESYEQYF
TRBD2 . TRBJ2-3 TRBV6-6 TGTGCCAGCAGTCCCGTAGCGGGTACACGCACAGATACGCAGTATTTT CASSPVAGTRTDTQYF
. . TRBJ1-3 TRBV19 TGTGCCAGTAGTATTACGGGAGGGGCTGGAAACACCATATATTTT CASSITGGAGNTIYF
. . TRBJ2-7 TRBV27 TGTGCCAGCAGTTTTTTGGGGGGCTCCTACGAGCAGTACTTC CASSFLGGSYEQYF
TRBD2 . TRBJ2-5 TRBV7-9 TGTGCCAGCAGCTTAAGCGGGGTCGACTTGGGGACCCAGTACTTC CASSLSGVDLGTQYF
TRBD1 . TRBJ1-4 TRBV19 TGTGCCAGTAGGAAGGACAGGGGGTGGTCCGAAAAACTGTTTTTT CASRKDRGWSEKLFF
TRBD1 . TRBJ1-1 TRBV19 TGTGCCAGTAGCCGTTTTTTAGGGGGCGCGGACACTGAAGCTTTCTTT CASSRFLGGADTEAFF
TRBD1 once TRBJ2-7 TRBV19 TGTGCCAGTTCCCCGACAGGGCTAAGCTACGAGCAGTACTTC CASSPTGLSYEQYF
TRBD2 . TRBJ2-1 TRBV2 TGTGCCAGCAGAACCGAGCCGGGACTAGAAGGCCCCCTTAATGAGCAGTTCTTC CASRTEPGLEGPLNEQFF
. few TRBJ1-1 TRBV19 TGTGCCAGTAGTAGGGCGGGGAACACTGAAGCTTTCTTT CASSRAGNTEAFF
. few TRBJ2-5 TRBV6-1 TGTGCCAGCTCCTTGGACTCGCGAGCGGGAGAGACCCAGTACTTC CASSLDSRAGETQYF
TRBD1 . TRBJ2-7 TRBV28 TGTGCCAGCAGTGCTCGGCCCGGGACAGGGAACTACGAGCAGTACTTC CASSARPGTGNYEQYF
TRBD1 . TRBJ1-1 TRBV7-8 TGTGCCAGCAGCCCCCGGACAGGGACGGGCACTGAAGCTTTCTTT CASSPRTGTGTEAFF
TRBD2 . TRBJ2-5 TRBV19 TGTGCCAGTAGTTCCCGGGGGGGCTTGGAGACCCAGTACTTC CASSSRGGLETQYF
. . TRBJ1-2 TRBV5-4 TGTGCCAGCAGCCCGCTGGGGGGGGCGGACTATGGCTACACCTTC CASSPLGGADYGYTF
. . TRBJ2-1 TRBV5-1 TGCGCCAGCAGCTTAGGGCAGGGCTCCCTCCTCTTGGATGAGCAGTTCTTC CASSLGQGSLLLDEQFF
TRBD1 . TRBJ1-4 TRBV27 TGTGCCAGCAGCTCGAGGGGGCAGAGTAATGAAAAACTGTTTTTT CASSSRGQSNEKLFF
. . TRBJ1-5 TRBV11-2 TGTGCCAGCCCGCGGAATCAGCCCCAGCATTTT CASPRNQPQHF
. . TRBJ1-1 TRBV7-6 TGTGCCAGCAGCTTAGAGCCAGGGTTGAACACTGAAGCTTTCTTT CASSLEPGLNTEAFF
TRBD1 once TRBJ2-7 TRBV6-6 TGTGCCACCAACGAGGGACAGTTCTACGAGCAGTACTTC CATNEGQFYEQYF
. . TRBJ1-4 TRBV27 TGTGCCAGCAGTCCACCCGGGACAAGTAATGAAAAACTGTTTTTT CASSPPGTSNEKLFF
. . TRBJ2-5 TRBV13 TGTGCCAGCAGCTTGAGTAGAGGAGAGACCCAGTACTTC CASSLSRGETQYF
. few TRBJ1-3 TRBV10-3 TGTGCCATCAGTGCGACAGTCTCTGGAAACACCATATATTTT CAISATVSGNTIYF
TRBD2 . TRBJ2-3 TRBV10-3 TGTGCCATCAGTGAGTCTCGGACTAGCGGGGGCACAGATACGCAGTATTTT CAISESRTSGGTDTQYF
. . TRBJ1-2 TRBV9 TGTGCCAGCAATGGACTCTATGGCTACACCTTC CASNGLYGYTF
. . TRBJ2-7 TRBV6-1 TGTGCCAGCAGTGAGGTGCAGGGGACCTACGAGCAGTACTTC CASSEVQGTYEQYF
TRBD1 once TRBJ1-2 TRBV27 TGTGCCAGCAGTCCATTGGACAGGGAATACTATGGCTACACCTTC CASSPLDREYYGYTF
TRBD1 . TRBJ2-1 TRBV2 TGTGCCAGCAGAACAGACAGGGGGGCTTACAATGAGCAGTTCTTC CASRTDRGAYNEQFF
. . TRBJ2-2 TRBV21-1 TGTGCCAGCAGCGGCCGGGATGCCTTTCCGAACACCGGGGAGCTGTTTTTT CASSGRDAFPNTGELFF
. . TRBJ1-2 TRBV9 TGTGCCAGCAGCGTAGAGGTCAGGGCAGCGAACTATGGCTACACCTTC CASSVEVRAANYGYTF
. . TRBJ2-7 TRBV4-3 TGCGCCAGCAGCCGAGATCAAGGGGTAAGCTCCTACGAGCAGTACTTC CASSRDQGVSSYEQYF
. . TRBJ1-2 TRBV29-1 TGCAGCGCCCAAGGGGGGGGAGAGAAAAACTATGGCTACACCTTC CSAQGGGEKNYGYTF
TRBD2 . TRBJ2-1 TRBV6-5 TGTGCCAGCAGTTATTCTAGCGGGGGGCGTCTGACTGAGCAGTTCTTC CASSYSSGGRLTEQFF
TRBD2 . TRBJ2-1 TRBV2 TGTGCCAGCAGTGATACTAGCGGTTACAATGAGCAGTTCTTC CASSDTSGYNEQFF
. few TRBJ2-7 TRBV6-5 TGTGCCAGCAGTTACGGACAGACTTTGACCTACGAGCAGTACTTC CASSYGQTLTYEQYF
. . TRBJ1-1 TRBV5-1 TGCGCCAGCAGCTTGACAGGAGTTAACACTGAAGCTTTCTTT CASSLTGVNTEAFF
. . TRBJ2-1 TRBV15 TGTGCCACCAGCAGAGATCGCAGACTACCCTCCAGCTCCTACAATGAGCAGTTCTTC CATSRDRRLPSSSYNEQFF
. . TRBJ2-1 TRBV27 TGTGCCAGCAGTTCCAGGGGAGCGGGGTACAATGAGCAGTTCTTC CASSSRGAGYNEQFF
. . TRBJ2-5 TRBV11-2 TGTGCCAGCAGCTTAGATCGGGGATTTGAAGAGACCCAGTACTTC CASSLDRGFEETQYF
TRBD1 . TRBJ1-3 TRBV6-1 TGTGCCAGCAGTGAAGAGGACAGGGGAGAAACTGGAAACACCATATATTTT CASSEEDRGETGNTIYF
TRBD1 . TRBJ2-3 TRBV7-9 TGTGCCAGCAGCTCAAGGACAGGGATGACAGATACGCAGTATTTT CASSSRTGMTDTQYF
TRBD2 . TRBJ2-5 TRBV7-9 TGTGCCAGCAGCCCGCCGACGGCTGGGGGGGACCAAGAGACCCAGTACTTC CASSPPTAGGDQETQYF
. . TRBJ2-2 TRBV6-1 TGTGCCAGCAGTGGGGTAGCGGAGAACACCGGGGAGCTGTTTTTT CASSGVAENTGELFF
. . TRBJ1-3 TRBV12-5 TGTGCTAGTGGTCCAATAGGCGGGTTAGGAAACACCATATATTTT CASGPIGGLGNTIYF
TRBD2 . TRBJ2-7 TRBV25-1 TGTGCCAGCAGTGAATATGGACTAGCGGGAGAAGGGGAGCAGTACTTC CASSEYGLAGEGEQYF
. . TRBJ1-5 TRBV27 TGTGCCAGCAGTCCCCAGGGTAGCAATCAGCCCCAGCATTTT CASSPQGSNQPQHF
TRBD2 . TRBJ2-3 TRBV7-6 TGTGCCAGCAGCACCCGGACTAGCGGGGGGGCTCCCACAGATACGCAGTATTTT CASSTRTSGGAPTDTQYF
. . TRBJ1-5 TRBV6-1 TGTGCCAGCAGTGAAGTGGCAGACAATCAGCCCCAGCATTTT CASSEVADNQPQHF
. . TRBJ2-7 TRBV5-6 TGTGCCAGCAGCTTGGATACCAGGGCCTACGAGCAGTACTTC CASSLDTRAYEQYF
TRBD1 . TRBJ2-1 TRBV30 TGTGCCTGGAGTGTGGGACAGGGGATCGATGAGCAGTTCTTC CAWSVGQGIDEQFF
. . TRBJ1-6 TRBV27 TGTGCCAGCACCCCCGACTTCAATTCACCCCTCCACTTT CASTPDFNSPLHF
. . TRBJ2-1 TRBV27 TGTGCCAGCAGTTTGGCGGGTGGTATCGGTGAGCAGTTCTTC CASSLAGGIGEQFF
. . TRBJ1-4 TRBV27 TGTGCCAGCAGTTTATGGGTATCGGGAAGTGAAAAACTGTTTTTT CASSLWVSGSEKLFF
. . TRBJ1-2 TRBV27 TGTGCCAGCAGTTTATCGGGCCCAAACTATGGCTACACCTTC CASSLSGPNYGYTF
TRBD2 . TRBJ2-1 TRBV7-9 TGTGCCAGCAGCAGACTAGCGGGGGGGGGTAGCTCCTACAATGAGCAGTTCTTC CASSRLAGGGSSYNEQFF
TRBD1 . TRBJ1-5 TRBV4-1 TGCGCCAGCAGCCAAGATCCGGGCAGGGGGTCTAGCAATCAGCCCCAGCATTTT CASSQDPGRGSSNQPQHF